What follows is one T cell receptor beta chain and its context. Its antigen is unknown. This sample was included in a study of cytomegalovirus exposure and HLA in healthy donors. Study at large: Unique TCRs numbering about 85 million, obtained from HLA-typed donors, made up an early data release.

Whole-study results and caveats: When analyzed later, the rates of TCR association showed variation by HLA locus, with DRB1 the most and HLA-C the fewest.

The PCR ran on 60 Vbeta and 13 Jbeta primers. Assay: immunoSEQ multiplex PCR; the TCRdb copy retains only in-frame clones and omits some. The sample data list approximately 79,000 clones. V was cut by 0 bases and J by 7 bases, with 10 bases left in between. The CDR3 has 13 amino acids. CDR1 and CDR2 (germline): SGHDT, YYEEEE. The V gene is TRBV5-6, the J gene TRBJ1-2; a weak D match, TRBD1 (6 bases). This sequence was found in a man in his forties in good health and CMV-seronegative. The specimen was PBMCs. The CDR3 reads CASSLDRAFGYTF. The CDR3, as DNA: TGTGCCAGCAGCTTGGACAGGGCTTTTGGCTACACCTTC.